The 15 T cell receptor beta chains reported below all come from one sample, sequenced in a study of technical replicates of blood from several donors. TCRdb's table, derived via immunoSEQ multiplex PCR, lists solely in-frame clones and lacks some. Among around 100,000 clones listed, approximately 94% were seen once. Material for sequencing was T cells isolated from PBMCs. These receptors were taken from a human donor in good health.

The CDR3 sequence is CASSRSPGGTGNYEQYF. In DNA, the CDR3 is TGTGCCAGCAGTAGGTCCCCGGGCGGGACAGGGAACTACGAGCAGTACTTC. The V call is TRBV2, the J call TRBJ2-7, with 9 bases fitting TRBD1. The CDR3 is 17 residues long. The germline V gene has CDR1 SNHLY and CDR2 FYNNEI. V lost 5 bases to trimming and J lost 3 bases; unmatched junction nucleotides: 14.

CDR3 DNA: TGTGCCAGCAGCTTAGAAGGGACTATACACAATGAGCAGTTCTTC. Protein product: CASSLEGTIHNEQFF. The V and J genes are TRBV11-2 and TRBJ2-1; TRBD2 matches 7 bases. The CDR3 is 15 residues long. Germline CDR1 is SGHAT and CDR2 is FQNNGV. The trim removed 0 bases at V and 5 bases at J, leaving 4 bases unmatched.

This clone came up a few times. The CDR3 protein is CASSEQGYTEAFF. In nucleotides, the CDR3 is TGCGCCAGCAGTGAACAGGGATACACTGAAGCTTTCTTT. The chain links TRBV10-2 to TRBJ1-1; D is perhaps TRBD1 (6 bases). The CDR3 contains 13 residues. The germline V gene encodes CDR1 WSHSY and CDR2 SAAADI. The ends were cut back, 3 bases at V and 3 bases at J, with 8 bases in the middle.

This clone came up once. Other DNA sequences in this sample translate to the same CDR3. The rearrangement joins TRBV9 to TRBJ1-5; D perhaps matches TRBD1 (5 bases). The germline CDR1 and CDR2 sequences are SGDLS and YYNGEE. V was clipped by 3 bases and J by 4 bases, with 11 bases between them. The CDR3 consists of 14 residues. CDR3 in amino acids: CASSAEGRNQPQHF. In nucleotides, the CDR3 is TGTGCCAGCAGCGCCGAGGGGAGGAATCAGCCCCAGCATTTT.

The chain links TRBV13 to TRBJ1-3; D is uncertain. The CDR3 extends over 14 amino acids. The germline V gene encodes CDR1 PRHDT and CDR2 FYEKMQ (reference sequence). V was clipped by 3 bases and J by 3 bases, with 9 bases between them. CDR3 sequence: CASSFRGFGNTIYF. The CDR3 bases are TGTGCCAGCAGCTTTAGAGGGTTTGGAAACACCATATATTTT.

Comment on this clone: Other DNA sequences of this sample code for an identical CDR3. This chain links TRBV9 with TRBJ2-1; weak D call: TRBD2 (6 bases). The CDR3 has 14 residues. Germline loops: CDR1 SGDLS, CDR2 YYNGEE. Trimming removed 2 bases from V and 4 bases from J, with 10 bases in between. CDR3 sequence reads: CASSVGTGYNEQFF. The CDR3 DNA is TGTGCCAGCAGCGTCGGGACTGGATACAATGAGCAGTTCTTC.

The chain joins TRBV6-5 to TRBJ2-3; TRBD2 is a possible D gene (5 bases). Germline V lookup: CDR1 MNHEY, CDR2 SVGAGI. CDR3 length: 15 amino acids. V was clipped by 2 bases and J by 7 bases, with 16 bases between them. The CDR3 sequence is CASSYRELDVHTQYF. Here the CDR3 DNA reads TGTGCCAGCAGTTACAGGGAACTAGACGTCCATACGCAGTATTTT.

The genes are TRBV19 and TRBJ2-7; 8 nucleotides match TRBD2. There are 16 residues in the CDR3. V was pared by 3 bases and J by 5 bases, with 12 bases of the junction left unmatched. CDR1 LNHDA and CDR2 SQIVND come from the germline V gene (reference sequence). The CDR3 sequence: CASSIPGLVNPDEQYF. CDR3 DNA sequence: TGTGCCAGTAGTATTCCGGGACTAGTAAATCCAGACGAGCAGTACTTC.

This rearrangement joins TRBV7-9 to TRBJ1-1, with 7 bases that match TRBD1. Germline CDR1 SEHNR, CDR2 FQNEAQ (reference sequence). This CDR3 is 15 amino acids long. After removal of 5 bases from V and 7 bases from J, the junction contained 13 bases not matched to a gene. DNA of the CDR3: TGTGCCAGCAGCCAGACGACAGGGAATAGAGGTGAAGCTTTCTTT. The encoded protein is CASSQTTGNRGEAFF.

This clone was seen a single time. CDR3 region: CASSEAELEQYF. CDR3 sequence (DNA): TGTGCCAGCAGTGAAGCGGAGCTCGAGCAGTACTTC. V is TRBV6-1 and J is TRBJ2-7; D is undetermined. The V and J ends lost 0 bases and 6 bases respectively, with 6 bases between them. The CDR3 is 12 amino acids. Germline values: CDR1 MNHNS, CDR2 SASEGT.

J is TRBJ2-2 and V is TRBV9; possible D gene TRBD1, 5 bases. V was pared by 4 bases and J by 7 bases, with 17 bases between. In germline, CDR1 is SGDLS, CDR2 YYNGEE. The CDR3 extends over 15 amino acids. CDR3 DNA: TGTGCCAGCAGCTCAAAGACTGGGGCCAGCGGGGAGCTGTTTTTT. Protein: CASSSKTGASGELFF.

V gene TRBV10-1 combines with J gene TRBJ2-7, with 11 bases that match TRBD1. CDR1 and CDR2 (germline): WNHNN, SYGVQD (reference sequence). This CDR3 comprises 18 residues. The V and J ends lost 8 bases and 3 bases, in that order; junction bases with no gene match: 18. CDR3 DNA: TGCGCCAGCGTAAAGGACAGGGGGCGAAGCGGGGTGAACTACGAGCAGTACTTC. Protein product: CASVKDRGRSGVNYEQYF.

This chain links TRBV18 with TRBJ2-2, with D perhaps TRBD2 (6 bases). V lost 0 bases and J lost 4, with 6 bases in between. Germline CDR1 KGHSH, CDR2 LQKENI. The CDR3 runs 14 residues. The CDR3 DNA follows: TGTGCCAGCTCACCACCAGCGGGCACCGGGGAGCTGTTTTTT. This translates into CASSPPAGTGELFF.

The V call is TRBV7-8, the J call TRBJ1-2; tentative D call: TRBD1 (5 bases). Germline V lookup: CDR1 SGHVS, CDR2 FQNEAQ. V was cut by 7 bases and J by 2 bases, with 14 bases left in between. The CDR3 extends over 14 amino acids. CDR3 in DNA: TGTGCCAGCAACATGGGGGGGGAGAACTATGGCTACACCTTC. This encodes CASNMGGENYGYTF.

The chain is built from TRBV27 and TRBJ1-1; D might be TRBD1 (5 bases). Trimming pared 5 bases from V and 4 bases from J, leaving 17 bases between. CDR3 length equals 15 residues. The V gene's germline CDR1 is MNHEY and CDR2 SMNVEV (reference sequence). As DNA, the CDR3 is TGTGCCAGCAGTATAGATACAGGTAGCGGCACTGAAGCTTTCTTT. It is translated as CASSIDTGSGTEAFF.